This T cell receptor (beta chain) derives from a study of blood T cell repertoires in COVID-19. Overall study context: Samples taken during acute and convalescent COVID-19 were collected in the United States, Italy and Spain.

Authors' analysis steps: Amplification of reference gene primers was used by the study to estimate nucleated cell counts. The protocol was immunoSEQ multiplex PCR, while the TCRdb copy is restricted to in-frame clones and leaves out a portion. The D gene and trimming were derived from the DNA, and the V and J assignments and clone size from that table. The data contain approximately 360,000 clones, roughly 90% of them singletons. This CDR3 region has 15 residues. Germline V gene lookup returns CDR1 SGHDN and CDR2 FVKESK. With V trimmed by 3 bases and J by 6 bases, 5 bases remained unmatched. Sequencing input: peripheral blood. The chain uses TRBV14 and TRBJ1-6; 7 nucleotides match TRBD1. The source of this sequence is a middle-aged man with acute or convalescent COVID-19. CDR3 protein: CASSHRQGSNSPLHF. CDR3 bases: TGTGCCAGCAGCCACAGACAGGGCAGTAATTCACCCCTCCACTTT.